The clone carrying this TCR beta chain has a count of ten or more. The antigen is unknown. The CDR3 spans 14 residues. Germline V CDR1 and CDR2: LNHDA, SQIVND (reference sequence). The V and J ends lost 3 bases and 4 bases respectively, with 12 bases between them. The data were obtained in a study of T cells in Graves' hyperthyroidism and ophthalmopathy. Findings and caveats of the study: Ophthalmopathy could be told apart from stable hyperthyroidism with a 13 V-J model. Ophthalmopathy was identified by the model a median approximately 6.4 months ahead of onset. Blood also showed most of the thyroid clonotypes that were expanded above 0.001.

Uncontrolled infections, other autoimmune diseases, pregnancy or lactation led to exclusion of patients. The CDR3 regions of TCR beta were amplified from RNA transcripts. A first-round RT-PCR of the TCR CDR3 used the HTBI primer set. TCRdb independently ran MiXCR on the multiplex PCR reads; one entry per CDR3 protein. The sample contains around 600,000 distinct CDR3 sequences, roughly 46% of which appear only once. V gene TRBV19 combines with J gene TRBJ1-1, with D possibly matching TRBD1 (6 bases). Sequenced: peripheral blood or thyroid tissue (not recorded which). The receptor comes from an adult man with Graves' disease, either hyperthyroidism or ophthalmopathy (not recorded which). This chain's CDR3 is CASSIGQGSTEAFF. The CDR3 bases are TGTGCCAGTAGTATCGGGCAGGGGAGCACTGAAGCTTTCTTT.